This T cell receptor beta chain is from a study of blood T cells in healthy people across ages. This clonotype came up many times. Using a J-beta primer mix together with a sample-barcoded 5' primer, a second PCR was run for roughly 6 to 12 cycles. TCRdb fed the 5' RACE reads into MiXCR, producing one record per CDR3 protein. The data hold just under 900,000 distinct CDR3 sequences, with 29% observed a single time. The germline V gene has CDR1 LGHNA and CDR2 YSLEER. This CDR3 comprises 14 residues. Trimming left V 1 base short and J 5 bases short, with 10 bases between. The chain couples TRBV4-3 to TRBJ2-3; D possibly matches TRBD1 or TRBD2 (5 bases each). The material sequenced was blood. This clonotype was obtained from an elderly woman in good health. CDR3: CASSQAAGRDTQYF. The CDR3, as DNA: TGCGCCAGCAGCCAAGCGGCAGGGAGAGATACGCAGTATTTT.